This T cell receptor (beta chain) stems from a study of blood T cell repertoires in COVID-19. Study-level information: Samples taken during acute and convalescent COVID-19 were collected in the United States, Italy and Spain.

Method: immunoSEQ multiplex PCR; TCRdb's copy keeps in-frame clones and lacks some. The table shows around 270,000 clones, with about nine tenths occurring only once. The sample taken for sequencing was peripheral blood. The TCR originated in a man in his sixties who had recovered from COVID-19.

The CDR3 spells CASSLDRGSPRYF. The CDR3, as DNA: TGTGCCAGCAGCTTAGATCGGGGGTCCCCAAGGTACTTC. The rearrangement links TRBV11-3 to TRBJ2-5, with TRBD2 as a possible D gene (6 bases). Germline-derived CDR1 and CDR2 are SGHNT and YENEEA. This CDR3 is built from 13 residues. Trimming shortened V by 0 bases and J by 13 bases, and 15 bases separated the two germline ends.